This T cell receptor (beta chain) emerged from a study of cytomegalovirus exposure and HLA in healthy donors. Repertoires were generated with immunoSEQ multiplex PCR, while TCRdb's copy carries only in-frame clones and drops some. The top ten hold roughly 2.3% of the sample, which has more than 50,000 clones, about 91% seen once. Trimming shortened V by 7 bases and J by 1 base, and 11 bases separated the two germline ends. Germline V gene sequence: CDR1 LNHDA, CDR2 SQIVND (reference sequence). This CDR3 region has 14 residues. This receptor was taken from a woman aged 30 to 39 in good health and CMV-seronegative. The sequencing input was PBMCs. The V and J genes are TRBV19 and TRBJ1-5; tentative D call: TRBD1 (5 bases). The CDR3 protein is CASNRGTSNQPQHF. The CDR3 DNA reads TGTGCCAGTAATAGGGGTACGAGCAATCAGCCCCAGCATTTT.